These 18 T cell receptor beta chains came from one sample sequenced in a study of cytomegalovirus exposure and HLA in healthy donors. PCR used 60 Vbeta primers and 13 Jbeta primers. Profiling relied on immunoSEQ multiplex PCR, and the TCRdb table lists in-frame clones only, not all of them. This table has around 150,000 clones, around 72% appearing once. Sequencing input: PBMCs. These receptors originate from a man between 50 and 59 years old in good health and CMV-seronegative.

V and J are TRBV4-3 and TRBJ2-3; 9 positions agree with TRBD2. The germline V gene encodes CDR1 LGHNA and CDR2 YSLEER. The CDR3 is 16 amino acids. J was trimmed by 6 bases and V by 4 bases; bases with no gene match: 11. CDR3 region: CASSPDASGTADTQYF. Here the CDR3 DNA reads TGCGCCAGCAGCCCAGACGCTAGCGGGACGGCGGATACGCAGTATTTT.

The rearrangement links TRBV5-1 to TRBJ1-2; the match to TRBD1 covers 9 bases. V lost 4 bases to trimming and J lost 5 bases; unmatched junction nucleotides: 12. The V gene's germline CDR1 is SGHRS and CDR2 YFSETQ. The CDR3 runs 16 residues. Here the CDR3 DNA reads TGCGCCAGCAGCCTAACGGACAGGGGAGATAGGTATGGCTACACCTTC. Its translation is CASSLTDRGDRYGYTF.

The chain joins TRBV19 to TRBJ1-5, with TRBD1 matching over 8 bases. The CDR3 loop spans 15 amino acids. From germline, CDR1 is LNHDA and CDR2 SQIVND (reference sequence). J was trimmed by 0 bases and V by 8 bases; bases with no gene match: 6. DNA of the CDR3: TGTGCCAGTTGTTGGCAGGGGGCTAGCAATCAGCCCCAGCATTTT. Its translation is CASCWQGASNQPQHF.

The chain links TRBV7-2 to TRBJ2-4; D remains unclear. CDR1 and CDR2 from the germline V gene are SGHTA and FQGNSA. V lost 0 bases and J 1 base, leaving 7 bases between the germline ends. This CDR3 has 15 residues. CDR3 loop: CASSLARVAKNIQYF. CDR3 nucleotide sequence: TGTGCCAGCAGCTTAGCCCGTGTGGCCAAAAACATTCAGTACTTC.

The chain uses TRBV4-3 and TRBJ2-5, with D possibly TRBD1 on 5 matching bases. The CDR3 consists of 14 residues. Germline V gives CDR1 LGHNA, CDR2 YSLEER. V was clipped by 5 bases and J by 5 bases, with 15 bases between them. The CDR3 is CASSAFLGRETQYF. The CDR3 nucleotides read TGCGCCAGCAGCGCTTTCTTGGGGCGCGAGACCCAGTACTTC.

This chain joins TRBV19 and TRBJ1-1, with 12 bases that match TRBD1. The germline V gene encodes CDR1 LNHDA and CDR2 SQIVND (reference sequence). The CDR3 runs to 16 residues. V trimming: 6 bases; J trimming: 3 bases; junction bases outside the gene matches: 8. Here the CDR3 reads CASSDPGQGADTEAFF. In DNA, the CDR3 is TGTGCCAGTAGCGACCCGGGACAGGGGGCGGACACTGAAGCTTTCTTT.

The sample holds a few counts of this clone. The chain has TRBV5-1 and TRBJ1-2, with D possibly matching TRBD1 (6 bases). There are 14 residues in the CDR3. Germline V gives CDR1 SGHRS, CDR2 YFSETQ. Trimming left V 5 bases short and J 8 bases short, with 19 bases between. The CDR3 region has the DNA TGCGCCAGCAGTTACGGCGAGGGGGTAATCGGCTACACCTTC. Its protein is CASSYGEGVIGYTF.

The rearrangement links TRBV9 to TRBJ2-3; the D gene is possibly TRBD2 (7 bases). The germline gives CDR1 SGDLS, CDR2 YYNGEE. The CDR3 contains 15 residues. Between the trimmed V and J ends, which lost 4 bases and 4 bases, there was a span of 16 bases. CDR3 sequence (DNA): TGTGCCAGCAGCCCGAGGGGCGGGGGCCCAGATACGCAGTATTTT. Translated, it gives CASSPRGGGPDTQYF. The full variable domain, its missing parts supplied by reference TRBV9 and TRBJ2-3, is DSGVTQTPKHLITATGQRVTLRCSPRSGDLSVYWYQQSLDQGLQFLIQYYNGEERAKGNILERFSAQQFPDLHSELNLSSLELGDSALYFCASSPRGGGPDTQYFGPGTRLTVL.

CDR3 in amino acids: CSVSRVLQGEAFF. The CDR3 coding sequence is TGCAGCGTCTCACGGGTTCTCCAGGGTGAAGCTTTCTTT. This chain uses TRBV29-1 with TRBJ1-1; D possibly corresponds to TRBD1 (5 bases). The CDR3 totals 13 residues. CDR1 SQVTM and CDR2 ANQGSEA come from the germline V gene. The V end was cut by 6 bases, the J end by 7 bases, with 18 bases between.

The rearrangement uses TRBV6-5 and TRBJ1-2; 7 bases map to TRBD1. This CDR3 comprises 14 residues. The V segment lost 5 bases and the J segment 4 bases; nucleotides outside the gene matches: 7. CDR1 and CDR2 from the germline V gene are MNHEY and SVGAGI. CDR3 protein: CASSPTGTPYGYTF. In DNA form, the CDR3 reads TGTGCCAGCAGTCCGACAGGGACCCCCTATGGCTACACCTTC.

V usage is TRBV7-3 and J usage is TRBJ1-6, with D possibly matching TRBD1 (6 bases). CDR1 is SGHTA and CDR2 is FQGTGA in the germline V gene. The CDR3 totals 13 residues. The V end was cut by 5 bases, the J end by 7 bases, with 9 bases between. CDR3 loop: CASSRGLNSPLHF. The CDR3 coding sequence is TGTGCCAGCAGCAGGGGGTTGAATTCACCCCTCCACTTT.

The V and J genes are TRBV27 and TRBJ2-1; 12 bases line up with TRBD2. Unmatched junction bases numbered 11, after V lost 8 bases and J lost 3 bases. This CDR3 has 17 residues. The V gene's germline CDR1 is MNHEY and CDR2 SMNVEV (reference sequence). CDR3 nucleotides: TGTGCCAGCCAAAGGACTAGCGGGGCCCTCTTCTACAATGAGCAGTTCTTC. Amino acids: CASQRTSGALFYNEQFF.

The J gene is TRBJ1-4, the V gene TRBV5-4; 7 bases line up with TRBD1. Losses at the gene ends were 5 bases for V and 8 bases for J; bases not matched to a gene: 3. Germline CDR1 is SGHNT and CDR2 is YYREEE (reference sequence). The CDR3 covers 12 residues. CDR3 bases: TGTGCCAGCAGGCCACAGGGGGAAAAACTGTTTTTT. Protein product: CASRPQGEKLFF.

The genes are TRBV7-2 and TRBJ2-7; no definite D call. This CDR3 has 14 amino acids. CDR1 and CDR2 (germline): SGHTA, FQGNSA. Deletions cut 0 bases from V and 6 bases from J, with 12 bases between. The CDR3 DNA reads as TGTGCCAGCAGCTTAGCGTGGCAGGCTACCGAGCAGTACTTC. Protein: CASSLAWQATEQYF. The whole variable domain, filled in from reference TRBV7-2 and TRBJ2-7, reads GAGVSQSPSNKVTEKGKDVELRCDPISGHTALYWYRQSLGQGLEFLIYFQGNSAPDKSGLPSDRFSAERTGGSVSTLTIQRTQQEDSAVYLCASSLAWQATEQYFGPGTRLTVT.

The chain employs TRBV6-5 and TRBJ1-6; maybe TRBD1 (5 bases). Germline CDR1 is MNHEY and CDR2 is SVGAGI. The CDR3 is made up of 15 amino acids. Trimming took off 2 bases at V and 7 bases at J, with 12 bases between the two ends. The CDR3 DNA follows: TGTGCCAGCAGTTACCTCCCACAGGAAAATTCACCCCTCCACTTT. Its translation: CASSYLPQENSPLHF.

This rearrangement joins TRBV7-2 to TRBJ1-1, with TRBD1 matching over 9 bases. The CDR3 loop spans 16 amino acids. J was trimmed by 3 bases and V by 1 base; bases with no gene match: 6. Germline values: CDR1 SGHTA, CDR2 FQGNSA. The CDR3 coding sequence is TGTGCCAGCAGCTTAGGTGGGACAGGGCTGGACACTGAAGCTTTCTTT. Protein product: CASSLGGTGLDTEAFF.

The gene calls are TRBV6-5 and TRBJ2-3; no clear D. The germline V gene encodes CDR1 MNHEY and CDR2 SVGAGI. This CDR3 spans 15 amino acids. Trimming pared 6 bases from V and 2 bases from J, leaving 15 bases between. CDR3: CASSPSLTYTDTQYF. DNA for the CDR3: TGTGCCAGCAGCCCGTCCCTTACCTACACAGATACGCAGTATTTT.

This clone was seen more than once but under ten times. The J gene is TRBJ2-3, the V gene TRBV29-1; D is uncertain. Germline-derived CDR1 and CDR2 are SQVTM and ANQGSEA. V dropped 2 bases and J dropped 2 bases, with 8 bases sitting between them. The CDR3 length is 13 residues. CDR3 loop: CSVENTNTDTQYF. The CDR3 bases are TGCAGCGTTGAAAACACAAACACAGATACGCAGTATTTT.